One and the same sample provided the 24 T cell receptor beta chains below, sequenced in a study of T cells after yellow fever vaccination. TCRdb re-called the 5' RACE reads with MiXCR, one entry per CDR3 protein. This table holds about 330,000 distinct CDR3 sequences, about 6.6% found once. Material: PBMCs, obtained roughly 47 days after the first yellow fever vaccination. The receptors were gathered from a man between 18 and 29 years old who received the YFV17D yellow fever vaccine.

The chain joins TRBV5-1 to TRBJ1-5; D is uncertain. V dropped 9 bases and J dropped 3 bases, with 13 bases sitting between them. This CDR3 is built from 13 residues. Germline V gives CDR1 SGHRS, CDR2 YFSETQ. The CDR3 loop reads CATIRENNQPQHF. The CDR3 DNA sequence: TGCGCCACCATACGGGAAAACAATCAGCCCCAGCATTTT.

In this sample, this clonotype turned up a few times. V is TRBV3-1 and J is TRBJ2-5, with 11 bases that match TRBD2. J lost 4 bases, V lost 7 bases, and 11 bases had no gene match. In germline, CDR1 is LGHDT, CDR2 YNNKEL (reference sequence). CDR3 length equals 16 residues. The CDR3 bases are TGTGCCAGCACTCTTCTAGCGGGGGGCAGGAGAGAGACCCAGTACTTC. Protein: CASTLLAGGRRETQYF.

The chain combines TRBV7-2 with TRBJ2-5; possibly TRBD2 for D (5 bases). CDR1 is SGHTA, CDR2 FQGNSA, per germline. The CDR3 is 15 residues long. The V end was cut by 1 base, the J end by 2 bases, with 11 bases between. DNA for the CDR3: TGTGCCAGCAGCTTAGAGCGCGGGTTACAAGAGACCCAGTACTTC. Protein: CASSLERGLQETQYF.

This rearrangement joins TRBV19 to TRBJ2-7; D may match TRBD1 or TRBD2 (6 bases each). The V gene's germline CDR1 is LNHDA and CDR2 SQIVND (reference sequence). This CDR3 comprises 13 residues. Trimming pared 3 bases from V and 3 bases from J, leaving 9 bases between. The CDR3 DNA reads TGTGCCAGTAGTATGGCGGGACACTACGAGCAGTACTTC. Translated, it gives CASSMAGHYEQYF.

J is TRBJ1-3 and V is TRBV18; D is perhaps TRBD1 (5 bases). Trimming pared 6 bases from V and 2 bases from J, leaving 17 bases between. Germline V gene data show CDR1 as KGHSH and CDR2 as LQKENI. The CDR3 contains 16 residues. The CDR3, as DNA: TGTGCCAGCTCCCCAACCCCAGGGACGGCTGGAAACACCATATATTTT. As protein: CASSPTPGTAGNTIYF.

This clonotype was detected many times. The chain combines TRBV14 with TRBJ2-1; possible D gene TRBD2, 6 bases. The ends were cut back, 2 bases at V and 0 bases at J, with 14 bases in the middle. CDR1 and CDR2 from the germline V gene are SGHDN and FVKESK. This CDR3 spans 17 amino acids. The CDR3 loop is CASSQPGLPSSYNEQFF. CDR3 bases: TGTGCCAGCAGCCAACCGGGACTTCCGAGCTCCTACAATGAGCAGTTCTTC. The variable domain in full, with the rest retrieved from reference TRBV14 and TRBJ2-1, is EAGVTQFPSHSVIEKGQTVTLRCDPISGHDNLYWYRRVMGKEIKFLLHFVKESKQDESGMPNNRFLAERTGGTYSTLKVQPAELEDSGVYFCASSQPGLPSSYNEQFFGPGTRLTVL.

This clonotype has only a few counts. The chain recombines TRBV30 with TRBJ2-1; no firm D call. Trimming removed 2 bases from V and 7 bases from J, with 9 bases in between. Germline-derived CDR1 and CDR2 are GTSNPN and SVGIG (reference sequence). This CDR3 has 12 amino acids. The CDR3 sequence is CAWSPRWNEQFF. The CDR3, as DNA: TGTGCCTGGAGTCCCCGGTGGAATGAGCAGTTCTTC.

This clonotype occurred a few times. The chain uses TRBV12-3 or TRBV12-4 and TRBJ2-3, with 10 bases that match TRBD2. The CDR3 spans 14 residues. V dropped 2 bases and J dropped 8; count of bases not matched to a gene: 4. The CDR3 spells CASSLSSGGFTQYF. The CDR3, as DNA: TGTGCCAGCAGTTTAAGTAGCGGGGGGTTTACGCAGTATTTT.

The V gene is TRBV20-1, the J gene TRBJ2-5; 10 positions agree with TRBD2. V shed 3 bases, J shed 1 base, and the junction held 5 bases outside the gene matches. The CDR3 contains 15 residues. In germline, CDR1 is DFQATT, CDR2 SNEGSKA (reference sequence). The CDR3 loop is CSASSSGGAQETQYF. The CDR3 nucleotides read TGCAGTGCTAGTAGCAGCGGGGGGGCCCAAGAGACCCAGTACTTC.

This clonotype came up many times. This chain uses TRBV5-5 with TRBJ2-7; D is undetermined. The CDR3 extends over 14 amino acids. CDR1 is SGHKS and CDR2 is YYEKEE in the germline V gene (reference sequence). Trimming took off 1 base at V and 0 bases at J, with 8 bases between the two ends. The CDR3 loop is CASSLIGSSYEQYV. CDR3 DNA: TGTGCCAGCAGCTTGATCGGCAGCTCCTACGAGCAGTACGTC.

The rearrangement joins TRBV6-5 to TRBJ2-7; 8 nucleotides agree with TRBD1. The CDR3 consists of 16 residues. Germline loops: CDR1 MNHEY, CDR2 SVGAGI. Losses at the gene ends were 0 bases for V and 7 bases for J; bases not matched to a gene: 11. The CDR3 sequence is CASSYSVRTGMREQYV. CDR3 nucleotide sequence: TGTGCCAGCAGTTACTCGGTAAGGACAGGGATGCGGGAGCAGTACGTC.

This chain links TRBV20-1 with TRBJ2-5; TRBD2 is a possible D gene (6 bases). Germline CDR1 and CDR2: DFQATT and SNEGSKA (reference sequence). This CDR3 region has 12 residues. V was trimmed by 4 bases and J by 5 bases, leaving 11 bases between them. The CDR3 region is CSAMTSGETQYF. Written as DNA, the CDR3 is TGCAGTGCTATGACTAGTGGGGAGACCCAGTACTTC.

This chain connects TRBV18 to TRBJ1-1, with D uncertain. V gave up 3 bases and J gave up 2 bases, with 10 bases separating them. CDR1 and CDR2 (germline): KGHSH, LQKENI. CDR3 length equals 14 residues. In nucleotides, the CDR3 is TGTGCCAGCTCACCTTCAGGAACCAACACTGAAGCTTTCTTT. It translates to CASSPSGTNTEAFF. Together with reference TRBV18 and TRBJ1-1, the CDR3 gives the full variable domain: NAGVMQNPRHLVRRRGQEARLRCSPMKGHSHVYWYRQLPEEGLKFMVYLQKENIIDESGMPKERFSAEFPKEGPSILRIQQVVRGDSAAYFCASSPSGTNTEAFFGQGTRLTVV.

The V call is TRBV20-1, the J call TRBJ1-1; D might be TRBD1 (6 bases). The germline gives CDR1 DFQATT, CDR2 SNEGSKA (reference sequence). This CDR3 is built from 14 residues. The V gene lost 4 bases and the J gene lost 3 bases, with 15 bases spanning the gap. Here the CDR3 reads CSATNRVGHTEAFF. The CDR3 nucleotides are TGCAGTGCTACAAACAGGGTAGGGCACACTGAAGCTTTCTTT.

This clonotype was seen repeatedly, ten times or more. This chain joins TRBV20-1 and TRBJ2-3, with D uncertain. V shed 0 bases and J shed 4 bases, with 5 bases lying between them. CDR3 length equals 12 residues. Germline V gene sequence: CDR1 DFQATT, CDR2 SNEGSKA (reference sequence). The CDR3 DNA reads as TGCAGTGCTAGAGATCTATCAGATACGCAGTATTTT. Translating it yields CSARDLSDTQYF.

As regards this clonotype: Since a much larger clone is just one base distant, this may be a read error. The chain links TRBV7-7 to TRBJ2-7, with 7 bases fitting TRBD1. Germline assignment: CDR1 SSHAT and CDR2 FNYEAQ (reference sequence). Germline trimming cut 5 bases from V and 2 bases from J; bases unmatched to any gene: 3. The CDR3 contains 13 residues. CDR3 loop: CASSHGTAYEQYF. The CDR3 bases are TGTGCCAGCAGCCACGGGACAGCCTACGAGCAGTACTTC.

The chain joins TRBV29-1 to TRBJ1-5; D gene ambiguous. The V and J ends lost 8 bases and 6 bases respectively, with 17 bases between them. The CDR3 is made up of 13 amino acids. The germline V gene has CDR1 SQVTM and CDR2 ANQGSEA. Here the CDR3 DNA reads TGCAGCTCTAGGACCGGGCCGGGTCAGCCCCAGCATTTT. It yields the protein CSSRTGPGQPQHF. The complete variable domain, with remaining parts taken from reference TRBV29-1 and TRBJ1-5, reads SAVISQKPSRDICQRGTSLTIQCQVDSQVTMMFWYRQQPGQSLTLIATANQGSEATYESGFVIDKFPISRPNLTFSTLTVSNMSPEDSSIYLCSSRTGPGQPQHFGDGTRLSIL.

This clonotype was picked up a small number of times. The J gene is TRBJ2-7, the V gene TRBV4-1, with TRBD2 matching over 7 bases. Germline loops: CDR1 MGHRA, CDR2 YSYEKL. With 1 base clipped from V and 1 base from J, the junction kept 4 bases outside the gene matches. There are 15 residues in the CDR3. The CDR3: CASSQGTSVSYEQYF. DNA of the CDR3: TGCGCCAGCAGCCAAGGCACTAGCGTGTCCTACGAGCAGTACTTC.

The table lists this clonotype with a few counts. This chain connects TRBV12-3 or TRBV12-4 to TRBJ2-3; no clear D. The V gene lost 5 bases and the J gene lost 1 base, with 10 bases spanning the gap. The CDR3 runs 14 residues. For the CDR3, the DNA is TGTGCCAGCAGTCGGACCCAGGGCACAGATACGCAGTATTTT. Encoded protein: CASSRTQGTDTQYF.

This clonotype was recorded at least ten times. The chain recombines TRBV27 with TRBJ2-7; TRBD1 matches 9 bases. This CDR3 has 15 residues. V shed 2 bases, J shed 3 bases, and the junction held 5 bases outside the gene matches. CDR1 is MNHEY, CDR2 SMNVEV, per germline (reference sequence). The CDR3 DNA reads TGTGCCAGCAGTTTACATCCGGGACAGGGCTACGAGCAGTACTTC. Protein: CASSLHPGQGYEQYF.

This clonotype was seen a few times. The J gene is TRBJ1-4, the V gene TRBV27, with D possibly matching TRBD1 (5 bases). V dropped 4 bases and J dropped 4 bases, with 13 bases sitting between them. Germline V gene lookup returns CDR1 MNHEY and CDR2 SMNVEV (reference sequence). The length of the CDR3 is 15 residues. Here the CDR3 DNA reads TGTGCCAGCAGTTCCCCAGCTGGGGGTAATGAAAAACTGTTTTTT. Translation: CASSSPAGGNEKLFF.

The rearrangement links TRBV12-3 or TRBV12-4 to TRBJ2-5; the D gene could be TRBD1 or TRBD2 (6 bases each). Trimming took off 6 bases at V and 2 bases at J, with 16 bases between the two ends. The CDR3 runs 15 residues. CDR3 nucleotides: TGTGCCAGCAGCCCCGCCGGAGGGGGGCAAGAGACCCAGTACTTC. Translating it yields CASSPAGGGQETQYF.

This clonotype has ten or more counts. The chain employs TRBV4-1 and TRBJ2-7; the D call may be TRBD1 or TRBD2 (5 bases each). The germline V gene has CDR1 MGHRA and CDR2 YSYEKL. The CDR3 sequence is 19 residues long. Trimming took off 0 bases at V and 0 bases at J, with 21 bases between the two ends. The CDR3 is CASSQEPGQALRSSYEQYF. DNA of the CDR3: TGCGCCAGCAGCCAAGAACCGGGGCAGGCCCTCAGGAGCTCCTACGAGCAGTACTTC.

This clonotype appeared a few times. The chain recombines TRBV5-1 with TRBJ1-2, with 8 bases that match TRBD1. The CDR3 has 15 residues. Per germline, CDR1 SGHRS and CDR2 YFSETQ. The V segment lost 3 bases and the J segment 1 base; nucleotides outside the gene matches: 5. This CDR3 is CASSWDGQGNYGYTF. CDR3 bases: TGCGCCAGCAGCTGGGACGGACAGGGTAACTATGGCTACACCTTC.